The 7 T cell receptor beta chains below come from one sample, sequenced in a study of blood T cells in healthy people across ages. Alongside a J-beta primer mix, a sample-barcoded 5' primer served in a second PCR lasting roughly 7 to 11 cycles. TCRdb passed the 5' RACE reads through MiXCR, listing each CDR3 protein once. Of over 1,500,000 distinct CDR3 sequences in the sample, around 40% were seen once. Sample: blood. The receptors derive from a human donor in good health.

This clonotype has more than one count but fewer than ten. The chain carries TRBV4-1 and TRBJ2-7; D perhaps matches TRBD2 (6 bases). The CDR3 is 14 residues long. Per the germline V gene, CDR1 is MGHRA and CDR2 is YSYEKL. Deletions cut 4 bases from V and 4 bases from J, with 14 bases between. CDR3 in DNA: TGCGCCAGCAGCCCCGATCGGGAGAGGTACGAGCAGTACTTC. It encodes CASSPDRERYEQYF.

CDR3: CASSQGSRPSSKGSDTQYF. The CDR3 DNA reads as TGCGCCAGCAGCCAAGGGTCCCGGCCTTCCTCCAAGGGGTCAGATACGCAGTATTTT. The genes are TRBV4-1 and TRBJ2-3, with D perhaps TRBD1 (5 bases). V gave up 1 base and J gave up 4 bases, with 24 bases separating them. Per the germline V gene, CDR1 is MGHRA and CDR2 is YSYEKL. The CDR3 length is 19 residues.

The rearrangement joins TRBV7-3 to TRBJ2-5; D perhaps matches TRBD1 (5 bases). CDR1 is SGHTA, CDR2 FQGTGA, per germline. This CDR3 is 15 amino acids long. Deletions cut 0 bases from V and 5 bases from J, with 13 bases between. For the CDR3, the DNA is TGTGCCAGCAGCTTAACTGGGGCAGGGCGGGAGACCCAGTACTTC. It encodes CASSLTGAGRETQYF.

This clonotype came up a few times. The chain recombines TRBV28 with TRBJ2-6, with D perhaps matching TRBD2 (6 bases). V was clipped by 2 bases and J by 0 bases, with 20 bases between them. Germline loops: CDR1 MDHEN, CDR2 SYDVKM. The CDR3 runs to 20 residues. The CDR3 protein is CASSLPLSGKGGSGANVLTF. Here the CDR3 DNA reads TGTGCCAGCAGTTTACCATTATCAGGGAAGGGAGGCTCTGGGGCCAACGTCCTGACTTTC.

The chain employs TRBV7-9 and TRBJ2-1; 9 nucleotides align to TRBD2. The CDR3 is 16 residues long. The trim removed 1 base at V and 7 bases at J, leaving 8 bases unmatched. The V gene's germline CDR1 is SEHNR and CDR2 FQNEAQ (reference sequence). The CDR3 here is CASSLVPSGEWNEQFF. In nucleotides, the CDR3 is TGTGCCAGCAGCTTAGTGCCTAGCGGGGAGTGGAATGAGCAGTTCTTC.

This clonotype was counted ten times or more. The chain couples TRBV12-3 or TRBV12-4 to TRBJ2-5; D remains unclear. V was clipped by 1 base and J by 0 bases, with 6 bases between them. CDR3 length equals 14 residues. This CDR3 reads CASSLGLDQETQYF. In DNA, the CDR3 is TGTGCCAGCAGTTTAGGTCTAGACCAAGAGACCCAGTACTTC.

A remark on this clonotype: An end of the junction differs from the germline gene, which may be a read error. The chain carries TRBV29-1 and TRBJ2-1, with 8 bases fitting TRBD1. There are 13 residues in the CDR3. Germline V CDR1 and CDR2: SQVTM, ANQGSEA. CDR3 DNA: TGCAGCGTTGCTAGGACAGGGACGGAAGAGCGGTTCTTC. This gives the protein CSVARTGTEERFF.